The T cell receptor (beta chain) under discussion was sequenced for a study of early T cells in non-severe SARS-CoV-2 infection. Study in general: Sequencing was performed on bulk RNA from unsorted whole blood, leaving chains unpaired.

A word on this clonotype: Its matching antigen is unknown.

Whole-study results and caveats: VDJdb matching skewed toward anti-spike CD8 responses, missing private and CD4 specificities.

TCRdb processed the 5' RACE reads anew with MiXCR; each CDR3 protein has one entry. Altogether some 58,000 distinct CDR3 sequences are present, about 11% being singletons, with the ten largest covering roughly 3%. The source was whole blood, collected at baseline. The TCR originated in an adult who was a healthcare worker with PCR-confirmed SARS-CoV-2 infection or an uninfected control (not recorded which).

The CDR3 DNA reads TGCGCCAGCAGCCAAGAGGGAGGCGCAACTAATGAAAAACTGTTTTTT. Amino acids: CASSQEGGATNEKLFF. The J gene is TRBJ1-4, the V gene TRBV4-3; D remains unclear. This CDR3 spans 16 amino acids. The V gene lost 0 bases and the J gene lost 0 bases, with 8 bases spanning the gap. Germline lookup yields CDR1 LGHNA and CDR2 YSLEER.